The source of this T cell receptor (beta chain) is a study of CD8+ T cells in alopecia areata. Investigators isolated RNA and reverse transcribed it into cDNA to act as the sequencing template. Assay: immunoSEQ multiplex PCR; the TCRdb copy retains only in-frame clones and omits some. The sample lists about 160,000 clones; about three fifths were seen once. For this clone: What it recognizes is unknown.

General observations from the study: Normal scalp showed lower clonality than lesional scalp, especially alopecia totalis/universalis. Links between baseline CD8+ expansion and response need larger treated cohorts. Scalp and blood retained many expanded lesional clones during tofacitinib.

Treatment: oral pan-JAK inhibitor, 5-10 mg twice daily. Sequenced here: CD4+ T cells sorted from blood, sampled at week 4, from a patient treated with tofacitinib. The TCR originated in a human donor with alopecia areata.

CDR3 DNA sequence: TGTGCCAGCAGCGGAGGGGGCGTCCTTTACTACGAGCAGTACTTC. It is translated as CASSGGGVLYYEQYF. The rearrangement joins TRBV6-5 to TRBJ2-7; D is possibly TRBD1 (7 bases). Trimming removed 6 bases at V and 3 bases at J, with 18 bases between. The CDR3 extends over 15 amino acids. CDR1 and CDR2 (germline): MNHEY, SVGAGI.